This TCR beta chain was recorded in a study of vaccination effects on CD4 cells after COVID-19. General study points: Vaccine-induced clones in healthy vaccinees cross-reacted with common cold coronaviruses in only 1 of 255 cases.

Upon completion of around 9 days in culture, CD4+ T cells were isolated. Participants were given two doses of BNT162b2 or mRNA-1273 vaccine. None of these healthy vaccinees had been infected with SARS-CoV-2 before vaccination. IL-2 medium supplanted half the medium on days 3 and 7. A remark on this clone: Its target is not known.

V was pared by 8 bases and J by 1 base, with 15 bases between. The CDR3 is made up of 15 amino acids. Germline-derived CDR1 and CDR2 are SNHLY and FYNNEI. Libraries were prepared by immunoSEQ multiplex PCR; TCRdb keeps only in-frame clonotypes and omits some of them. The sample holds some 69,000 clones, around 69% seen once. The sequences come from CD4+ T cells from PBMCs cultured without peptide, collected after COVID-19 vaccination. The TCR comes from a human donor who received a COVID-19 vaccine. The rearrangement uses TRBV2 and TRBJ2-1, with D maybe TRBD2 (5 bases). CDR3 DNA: TGTGCCAGCGCCACTCGGGGTGTATCCTACAATGAGCAGTTCTTC. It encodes CASATRGVSYNEQFF.